This T cell receptor (beta chain) was captured in a study of CD8 T cells in ankylosing spondylitis. Notes on the study in general: Earlier authors reported some of these motif variants in reactive arthritis synovial fluid and blood. From matched ankylosing spondylitis synovial fluid, disease-linked clones were reportedly recovered at significantly enriched levels. A TCR beta motif of eight highly homologous variants appeared characteristic of ankylosing spondylitis blood.

V shed 5 bases, J shed 6 bases, and the junction held 9 bases outside the gene matches. The CDR3 length is 16 residues. Germline V gene lookup returns CDR1 MNHEY and CDR2 SMNVEV (reference sequence). A quantitative 5'-RACE method, one with molecular barcodes, was used to make TCR beta libraries. A single record per CDR3 protein comes from TCRdb applying MiXCR to the 5' RACE reads. The table shows fewer than 400,000 distinct CDR3 sequences, with 6.5% to 10% occurring only once. Comments on this clonotype: What it binds is not known.

Input material: blood, either unsorted or a sorted T cell fraction (not recorded which). The chain carries TRBV27 and TRBJ2-2, with 10 bases identical to TRBD1. This clonotype was sampled from a male donor with ankylosing spondylitis. DNA for the CDR3: TGTGCCAGCAGTCTCCGGGACAGGGGATACCCCGGGGAGCTGTTTTTT. Protein sequence: CASSLRDRGYPGELFF.